This T cell receptor (beta chain) is drawn from a study of CD8 T cells in ankylosing spondylitis (dated by TCRdb to the late 2010s). With respect to the entire study: T cell receptor beta repertoires were profiled in healthy donors and ankylosing spondylitis patients so that disease-linked TCR variants could be found. The full study cohort comprised some 27 ankylosing spondylitis patients and about 110 healthy donors. Peripheral blood samples were taken, and synovial fluid was additionally collected from ankylosing spondylitis patients. Overall study outcomes, separate from this receptor: The disease-linked clones had a CD8+ phenotype and were found at relatively low frequencies in peripheral blood. Blood from ankylosing spondylitis patients appeared to be characterized by a TCR beta motif made up of about 8 highly homologous amino acid variants. The disease-linked clones were reported to be significantly enriched in matched synovial fluid samples from ankylosing spondylitis patients. Some of the motif variants had been reported before in the synovial fluid and blood of reactive arthritis patients, a finding that suggests common disease-initiation mechanisms.

These reads were obtained on an Illumina HiSeq 2500. TCR beta libraries were prepared by quantitative 5'-RACE with molecular barcodes. The source study handled its data this way. Disease-linked TCR variants were identified with a new computational method built on a probabilistic model of VDJ rearrangement. TCRdb reworked the public reads: Q25 trimming with fastp, MiXCR clone assembly, productive beta chains retained. CDR3 protein sequences are deduplicated, and each keeps its most common genes and DNA. The V and J calls come from TCRdb's annotation, not from the publication. For this sample there are about 270,000 distinct CDR3 sequences; 30% to 40% appear just once. The ten largest clones take up around 4% of the sample. The CDR3 covers 14 residues, taking in both the cysteine and the phenylalanine. Only CDR3 DNA is held: 42 bases, read in frame from base 1. CDR1 and CDR2 are drawn from the germline V gene (reference sequence): DFQATT, SNEGSKA. V is pared back by 0 bases and J by 1 base, with 7 bases lying between the germline termini.

To note about this clonotype: Its antigen is not yet known. One base away there is no much larger clone; base qualities are not given.

The sequenced material came from blood, either unsorted or a sorted T cell fraction (not recorded which). The rearranged segments are TRBV20-1 and TRBJ1-5; too little of a D gene remains to name it. The origin of this receptor is a male donor with ankylosing spondylitis or in good health (not recorded which). The DNA sequence is given as TGCAGTGCTAGAGATTGGACGAGCAATCAGCCCCAGCATTTT. It translates as CSARDWTSNQPQHF.